This passage covers 20 T cell receptor beta chains from one sample sequenced in a study of T cell repertoires in cytomegalovirus infection. TCRdb re-called the reads with MiXCR, one entry per CDR3 protein. The table shows approximately 500,000 distinct CDR3 sequences, with approximately 15% occurring only once. The specimen was CD8+ T cells from PBMCs. The receptors shown here come from a human donor in good health (CMV status not recorded). Some clones in this sample may be carry-over from other donors' samples.

For this clonotype: A read error may produce the germline difference seen at one junction end. The chain links TRBV27 to TRBJ2-7; tentatively, D is TRBD2 (5 bases). The CDR3 runs 14 residues. Germline CDR1 reads MNHEY; CDR2 reads SMNVEV (reference sequence). The CDR3 spells CARSPGIAPYEQYF. CDR3 sequence (DNA): TGTGCCCGCAGCCCCGGGATTGCCCCCTACGAGCAGTACTTC.

The chain carries TRBV29-1 and TRBJ1-1; the D gene is possibly TRBD1 (5 bases). V was cut by 5 bases and J by 2 bases, with 18 bases left in between. Germline CDR1 is SQVTM and CDR2 is ANQGSEA. The CDR3 consists of 15 residues. DNA of the CDR3: TGCAGCGTTCCCTTCGGGGCCCAACTTAACACTGAAGCTTTCTTT. This gives the protein CSVPFGAQLNTEAFF.

As regards this clonotype: The junction does not match germline at one end; this may be a read error. This chain uses TRBV6-5 with TRBJ2-7, with a weak D call TRBD2 (6 bases). Germline V gene data show CDR1 as MNHEY and CDR2 as SVGAGI. This CDR3 region has 14 residues. CDR3 residues: CASSGWEEQYEQYF. Here the CDR3 DNA reads TGTGCAAGCAGTGGATGGGAGGAACAATACGAGCAGTACTTC.

The chain combines TRBV6-6 with TRBJ2-5, with TRBD1 identical over 10 bases. The ends lost 4 bases at V and 3 bases at J; junction bases unmatched: 8. The CDR3 is made up of 16 amino acids. The germline CDR1 and CDR2 sequences are MNHNY and SVGAGI (reference sequence). The CDR3 coding sequence is TGTGCCAGCAGTTTGTGGGGACAGGGGATGGAAGAGACCCAGTACTTC. Amino acids: CASSLWGQGMEETQYF.

This clonotype was picked up many times. The chain is built from TRBV7-9 and TRBJ2-1, with D possibly TRBD1 on 5 matching bases. Germline V gene lookup returns CDR1 SEHNR and CDR2 FQNEAQ (reference sequence). V was cut by 5 bases and J by 8 bases, with 13 bases left in between. The CDR3 is 13 amino acids. The CDR3 DNA reads as TGTGCCAGCAGCCAAGGGGTGCAGGATGAGCAGTTCTTC. It is translated as CASSQGVQDEQFF. Complete variable domain (other parts from reference TRBV7-9 and TRBJ2-1): DTGVSQNPRHKITKRGQNVTFRCDPISEHNRLYWYRQTLGQGPEFLTYFQNEAQLEKSRLLSDRFSAERPKGSFSTLEIQRTEQGDSAMYLCASSQGVQDEQFFGPGTRLTVL.

CDR3 amino acids: CASTSQTNTGELFF. The CDR3 DNA follows: TGTGCCAGCACTTCCCAGACCAACACCGGGGAGCTGTTTTTT. V and J are TRBV12-3 or TRBV12-4 and TRBJ2-2; D unclear. With 7 bases removed from V and 2 bases from J, the gap between germline ends came to 11 bases. This CDR3 is 14 amino acids long.

The V gene is TRBV5-1, the J gene TRBJ1-2; D is undetermined. Germline V CDR1 and CDR2: SGHRS, YFSETQ. This CDR3 region has 15 residues. V was cut by 1 base and J by 8 bases, with 18 bases left in between. CDR3 region: CASSLPPGGLGGYTF. CDR3 coding DNA: TGCGCCAGCAGCTTGCCCCCCGGAGGGTTGGGAGGCTACACCTTC.

With regard to this clonotype: Since a much larger clone is just one base distant, this may be a read error. The rearrangement links TRBV10-3 to TRBJ2-3; 11 bases align to TRBD2. The CDR3 is made up of 16 amino acids. Germline V gene data show CDR1 as ENHRY and CDR2 as SYGVKD. CDR3 amino acids: CAIKTDSSGGTDTRYF. Written as DNA, the CDR3 is TGTGCCATCAAGACCGACTCTAGCGGGGGGACAGATACGCGGTATTTT.

This clonotype was picked up a small number of times. V usage is TRBV20-1 and J usage is TRBJ1-1; D possibly corresponds to TRBD1 (6 bases). The CDR3 is made up of 13 amino acids. Germline values: CDR1 DFQATT, CDR2 SNEGSKA (reference sequence). Between the trimmed V and J ends, which lost 6 bases and 5 bases, there was a span of 16 bases. Written as DNA, the CDR3 is TGCAGTGCCATCGACGAAGGGGGGACTGAAGCTTTCTTT. Its protein is CSAIDEGGTEAFF.

Ten or more counts support this clonotype. The gene calls are TRBV2 and TRBJ2-1; no reliable D call. Trimming pared 8 bases from V and 6 bases from J, leaving 5 bases between. There are 10 residues in the CDR3. Looked up from germline, CDR1 is SNHLY and CDR2 is FYNNEI. DNA of the CDR3: TGTGCCAGCGGACCCAATGAGCAGTTCTTC. Protein: CASGPNEQFF.

The sample holds many counts of this clonotype. The chain has TRBV27 and TRBJ1-5, with TRBD1 matching over 8 bases. Germline V gives CDR1 MNHEY, CDR2 SMNVEV (reference sequence). The CDR3 is 18 residues long. With V trimmed by 1 base and J by 1 base, 9 bases remained unmatched. CDR3 sequence reads: CASSLYATGGRSNQPQHF. CDR3 coding DNA: TGTGCCAGCAGTTTATACGCCACAGGGGGAAGGAGCAATCAGCCCCAGCATTTT.

This clonotype occurred many times. The V and J genes are TRBV7-8 and TRBJ2-7, with D tentatively TRBD2 (5 bases). The germline gives CDR1 SGHVS, CDR2 FQNEAQ. Trimming removed 2 bases from V and 2 bases from J, with 13 bases in between. The CDR3 is 15 residues long. This CDR3 is CASSLLAGKAYEQYF. CDR3 bases: TGTGCCAGCAGCTTACTAGCCGGTAAGGCCTACGAGCAGTACTTC.

The table lists this clonotype with many counts. The CDR3 is CAIRPRPDETRNNEQFF. The CDR3 DNA reads as TGTGCCATCAGGCCCCGACCCGACGAAACCAGGAACAATGAGCAGTTCTTC. V gene TRBV10-3 combines with J gene TRBJ2-1; D ambiguous. Germline CDR1 and CDR2: ENHRY and SYGVKD. This CDR3 contains 17 residues. The ends were cut back, 6 bases at V and 5 bases at J, with 23 bases in the middle.

For this clonotype: A much more abundant neighbour one base away suggests this may be a read error. The chain has TRBV11-1 and TRBJ2-3; no clear D. Germline loops: CDR1 SGHAT, CDR2 FQDESV (reference sequence). With 2 bases removed from V and 6 bases from J, the gap between germline ends came to 12 bases. This CDR3 comprises 14 residues. The CDR3 is CASSLKRVRDTQYF. CDR3 sequence (DNA): TGTGCCAGCAGCTTAAAAAGAGTACGGGATACGCAGTATTTT.

This clonotype was detected only a few times. V gene TRBV7-4 combines with J gene TRBJ1-1; no definite D call. The CDR3 runs to 16 residues. The germline V gene encodes CDR1 SGHVT and CDR2 SQSDAQ. V was shortened by 5 bases and J by 4 bases, with 20 bases between the two germline ends. The CDR3 reads CASSGTRGTPGTEAFF. CDR3 nucleotides: TGTGCCAGCAGCGGTACCCGGGGAACCCCGGGCACTGAAGCTTTCTTT. The full variable domain, in which reference TRBV7-4 and TRBJ1-1 provide the parts outside the CDR3, is GAGVSQSPRYKVAKRGRDVALRCDSISGHVTLYWYRQTLGQGSEVLTYSQSDAQRDKSGRPSGRFSAERPERSVSTLKIQRTEQGDSAVYLCASSGTRGTPGTEAFFGQGTRLTVV.

This clonotype occurred many times. The chain couples TRBV7-9 to TRBJ1-1; 8 positions agree with TRBD1. Per the germline V gene, CDR1 is SEHNR and CDR2 is FQNEAQ (reference sequence). The trim removed 6 bases at V and 0 bases at J, leaving 6 bases unmatched. The CDR3 covers 15 residues. The CDR3: CASRATGGLNTEAFF. The CDR3 coding sequence is TGTGCCAGCAGGGCCACAGGGGGTTTGAACACTGAAGCTTTCTTT.

With regard to this clonotype: Possible read error: a much larger clone is one base away. This CDR3 is missing its conserved last phenylalanine or tryptophan, likely due to a read error. The rearrangement joins TRBV14 to TRBJ1-2; 9 bases map to TRBD1. The CDR3 runs to 15 residues. Trimming at V came to 6 bases and at J to 6 bases, leaving 11 bases not matched to a gene. Germline V gene sequence: CDR1 SGHDN, CDR2 FVKESK. The CDR3 loop is CASSPYPGTGNGYTL. For the CDR3, the DNA is TGTGCCAGCAGTCCCTATCCCGGGACAGGGAATGGCTACACCTTA.

The chain employs TRBV19 and TRBJ2-1; 8 bases fit TRBD2. J lost 3 bases, V lost 6 bases, and 7 bases had no gene match. Germline CDR1 reads LNHDA; CDR2 reads SQIVND (reference sequence). This CDR3 is 15 amino acids long. The CDR3 DNA reads TGTGCCAGTAGATCAAGGACTAGCAGCTACAATGAGCAGTTCTTC. Protein product: CASRSRTSSYNEQFF.

This clonotype was observed a few times. The chain couples TRBV15 to TRBJ2-2, with D tentatively TRBD2 (5 bases). Germline V gene sequence: CDR1 LNHNV, CDR2 YYDKDF (reference sequence). CDR3 size: 16 residues. Deletions cut 0 bases from V and 4 bases from J, with 12 bases between. This CDR3 reads CATSRDFGIGTGELFF. Written as DNA, the CDR3 is TGTGCCACCAGCAGAGATTTCGGGATAGGCACCGGGGAGCTGTTTTTT.

In regard to this clonotype: This likely comes from a read error, as the CDR3 has no conserved phenylalanine or tryptophan at its end. No DNA is shown, since the ends of the CDR3 on it are uncertain; the CDR3 is the one TCRdb lists. CDR3 residues: CATYSGGLFNEQLL. This chain links TRBV25-1 with TRBJ2-1; the DNA was not compared with TRBD2, the D call given in the table. The germline CDR1 and CDR2 sequences are MGHDK and SYGVNS. The CDR3 totals 14 residues, both ends included.